The 20 T cell receptor beta chains reported below all come from one sample, sequenced in a study of blood T cell repertoires in COVID-19. Some clones are missing from TCRdb's copy, which holds only in-frame ones; the method was immunoSEQ multiplex PCR. The sample lists 200,000 to 250,000 clones; 80% to 90% were seen once. Material: PBMCs or T cells enriched from blood (not recorded which). Receptor source: a woman aged 40 to 50 with acute COVID-19.

This clone came up once. The chain links TRBV27 to TRBJ2-7, with 8 bases lining up with TRBD2. This CDR3 has 13 residues. V lost 8 bases and J lost 3; bases outside the gene matches: 6. CDR1 is MNHEY and CDR2 is SMNVEV in the germline V gene (reference sequence). The CDR3 nucleotides read TGTGCCAGCCGAGGAGCGGGAGACTACGAGCAGTACTTC. Encoded protein: CASRGAGDYEQYF.

This chain links TRBV9 with TRBJ2-1; 13 bases align to TRBD2. The V gene's germline CDR1 is SGDLS and CDR2 YYNGEE. The CDR3 spans 15 residues. J was trimmed by 9 bases and V by 0 bases; bases with no gene match: 3. The CDR3 sequence is CASSVGTSGRGEQFF. The CDR3 nucleotides are TGTGCCAGCAGCGTAGGTACTAGCGGGAGGGGTGAGCAGTTCTTC.

The chain has TRBV2 and TRBJ2-1; 14 bases agree with TRBD2. Trimming at V came to 10 bases and at J to 9 bases, leaving 8 bases not matched to a gene. The CDR3 is made up of 14 amino acids. CDR1 and CDR2 from the germline V gene are SNHLY and FYNNEI. This chain's CDR3 is CANSRLAGGVEQFF. CDR3 DNA sequence: TGTGCCAACTCCAGACTAGCGGGAGGGGTTGAGCAGTTCTTC.

This clone was observed a few times. V is TRBV18 and J is TRBJ2-7; TRBD1 agrees at 7 bases. The CDR3 spans 14 residues. V shed 6 bases and J 0 bases; nucleotides not matched to a gene: 5. The germline V gene has CDR1 KGHSH and CDR2 LQKENI. CDR3 sequence: CASSPGTVSYEQYF. The CDR3 nucleotides read TGTGCCAGCTCGCCCGGGACAGTCTCCTACGAGCAGTACTTC.

The V call is TRBV28, the J call TRBJ1-2; a weak D match, TRBD1 (6 bases). This CDR3 spans 17 amino acids. The germline V and J ends were trimmed by 6 bases and 4 bases, with 24 bases remaining between them. Germline CDR1 MDHEN, CDR2 SYDVKM. The CDR3 bases are TGTGCCAGCAGCCCCCGGGGCAGGGGACCCTCTTTCTATGGCTACACCTTC. Protein sequence: CASSPRGRGPSFYGYTF.

The CDR3 DNA reads TGTGCCAGCAGTTTAATCGCGGGAGGGCCTGTCTTATACGAGCAGTACTTC. This gives the protein CASSLIAGGPVLYEQYF. The V and J genes are TRBV27 and TRBJ2-7, with 9 bases matching TRBD2. The V and J ends lost 2 bases and 4 bases, in that order; junction bases with no gene match: 12. The CDR3 covers 17 residues. Germline V gene sequence: CDR1 MNHEY, CDR2 SMNVEV (reference sequence).

J is TRBJ2-3 and V is TRBV9; 7 bases line up with TRBD2. The CDR3 covers 14 residues. Germline CDR1 SGDLS, CDR2 YYNGEE. V was pared by 2 bases and J by 6 bases, with 6 bases of the junction left unmatched. CDR3 DNA: TGTGCCAGCAGCGTCGGCGGGAGCGGGGATACGCAGTATTTT. Its translation is CASSVGGSGDTQYF.

There are a few counts of this clone. The rearrangement uses TRBV7-9 and TRBJ2-7, with 7 nucleotides matching TRBD1. The germline gives CDR1 SEHNR, CDR2 FQNEAQ (reference sequence). CDR3 length: 15 amino acids. Trimming at V came to 0 bases and at J to 0 bases, leaving 2 bases not matched to a gene. The CDR3 loop is CASSLAGTDSYEQYF. Here the CDR3 DNA reads TGTGCCAGCAGCTTAGCCGGGACAGACTCCTACGAGCAGTACTTC.

The chain has TRBV28 and TRBJ2-5; D may be TRBD2 (6 bases). From germline, CDR1 is MDHEN and CDR2 SYDVKM. Trimming took 2 bases from V and 0 from J, leaving 13 bases between them. The CDR3 spans 16 residues. The CDR3 DNA follows: TGTGCCAGCAGTTTACGTATTAGCGGTAACCAAGAGACCCAGTACTTC. Its translation is CASSLRISGNQETQYF.

V usage is TRBV24-1 and J usage is TRBJ2-2; 11 bases are shared with TRBD2. The V gene's germline CDR1 is KGHDR and CDR2 SFDVKD. V gave up 5 bases and J gave up 1 base; unmatched junction bases: 5. This CDR3 has 17 amino acids. In DNA, the CDR3 is TGTGCCACCAGTGGTAATCTAGCGGGAGGGAACACCGGGGAGCTGTTTTTT. Protein product: CATSGNLAGGNTGELFF.

V is TRBV27 and J is TRBJ2-1; 7 nucleotides match TRBD1. Losses at the gene ends were 4 bases for V and 0 bases for J; bases not matched to a gene: 3. Germline loops: CDR1 MNHEY, CDR2 SMNVEV (reference sequence). CDR3 length equals 15 residues. The CDR3 is CASSSGTVSYNEQFF. For the CDR3, the DNA is TGTGCCAGCAGTTCCGGGACAGTCTCCTACAATGAGCAGTTCTTC.

Regarding this clone: An end of the junction differs from the germline gene, which may be a read error. The chain joins TRBV28 to TRBJ2-7, with TRBD1 matching 8 bases. This CDR3 is built from 15 residues. Per the germline V gene, CDR1 is MDHEN and CDR2 is SYDVKM. The CDR3 DNA is TGTGCCAGCATTTCACCCAGGTCAGACAGGGGTCGAAAGTTCTTC. It yields the protein CASISPRSDRGRKFF.

This chain joins TRBV28 and TRBJ1-1, with D unclear. With 6 bases removed from V and 1 base from J, the gap between germline ends came to 12 bases. The CDR3 spans 14 residues. Germline values: CDR1 MDHEN, CDR2 SYDVKM. This chain's CDR3 is CASRPGWRNTEAFF. CDR3 DNA sequence: TGTGCCAGCAGACCCGGTTGGAGGAACACTGAAGCTTTCTTT.

The chain recombines TRBV18 with TRBJ1-5; weak D call: TRBD1 (6 bases). CDR1 is KGHSH and CDR2 is LQKENI in the germline V gene. This CDR3 is 14 amino acids long. Trimming took off 2 bases at V and 6 bases at J, with 11 bases between the two ends. CDR3 residues: CASSPITGRQPQHF. CDR3 DNA sequence: TGTGCCAGCTCACCAATAACAGGGCGTCAGCCCCAGCATTTT.

This rearrangement joins TRBV19 to TRBJ2-7; D call uncertain. V was pared by 5 bases and J by 7 bases, with 18 bases between. Germline CDR1 and CDR2: LNHDA and SQIVND (reference sequence). This CDR3 region has 14 residues. The CDR3 loop is CASSPSPGSEEQYF. The CDR3 DNA sequence: TGTGCCAGTAGTCCCTCCCCGGGTTCCGAGGAGCAGTACTTC.

This chain connects TRBV27 to TRBJ2-3; D ambiguous. The ends were cut back, 7 bases at V and 4 bases at J, with 15 bases in the middle. The CDR3 runs to 14 residues. Germline-derived CDR1 and CDR2 are MNHEY and SMNVEV (reference sequence). CDR3 DNA: TGTGCCAGCATGCGGCTGAGCAGCGCAGATACGCAGTATTTT. Amino acid sequence: CASMRLSSADTQYF.

The CDR3 DNA is TGTGCCACCAGCAGAGCCCTAGCGGGTCTCTACGAGCAGTACTTC. Its protein product is CATSRALAGLYEQYF. The V and J genes are TRBV15 and TRBJ2-7; 8 bases map to TRBD2. CDR1 and CDR2 from the germline V gene are LNHNV and YYDKDF (reference sequence). J was trimmed by 3 bases and V by 1 base; bases with no gene match: 5. This CDR3 spans 15 amino acids.

This clone was detected once. The chain links TRBV28 to TRBJ2-1, with D perhaps matching TRBD2 (5 bases). Germline values: CDR1 MDHEN, CDR2 SYDVKM. The CDR3 is 15 residues long. V was cut by 1 base and J by 7 bases, with 14 bases left in between. This CDR3 reads CASSLFRKRINEQFF. The DNA for the CDR3 is TGTGCCAGCAGTTTATTCAGGAAGCGGATAAATGAGCAGTTCTTC.

This clone was seen just once. The chain links TRBV7-9 to TRBJ2-3; 7 nucleotides match TRBD2. J lost 6 bases, V lost 3 bases, and 9 bases had no gene match. Germline-derived CDR1 and CDR2 are SEHNR and FQNEAQ (reference sequence). The length of the CDR3 is 15 residues. The CDR3 DNA reads TGTGCCAGCAGCTTCAAGAGGGAGGGCGAGGATACGCAGTATTTT. This translates into CASSFKREGEDTQYF. Full variable domain (missing parts from reference TRBV7-9 and TRBJ2-3): DTGVSQNPRHKITKRGQNVTFRCDPISEHNRLYWYRQTLGQGPEFLTYFQNEAQLEKSRLLSDRFSAERPKGSFSTLEIQRTEQGDSAMYLCASSFKREGEDTQYFGPGTRLTVL.

The chain recombines TRBV6-5 with TRBJ1-2, with D uncertain. The CDR3 contains 15 residues. Germline CDR1 MNHEY, CDR2 SVGAGI. V was shortened by 8 bases and J by 2 bases, with 18 bases between the two germline ends. CDR3 loop: CASVYRGEGNYGYTF. The CDR3 DNA follows: TGTGCCAGCGTTTACCGGGGAGAGGGAAACTATGGCTACACCTTC.